What follows are 16 T cell receptor beta chains derived from one specimen sequenced in a study of OX40 agonist ivuxolimab in advanced cancers. Method: immunoSEQ multiplex PCR; TCRdb's copy keeps in-frame clones and lacks some. The sample includes approximately 48,000 clones, around 77% of them seen just once. The sample was CD4+ or CD8+ T cells sorted from blood, taken in a trial of the OX40 agonist ivuxolimab. The receptors were sampled from an adult with an advanced solid tumor such as melanoma, head and neck, liver or kidney cancer.

This chain links TRBV27 with TRBJ2-1; 11 bases agree with TRBD2. CDR3 length equals 18 residues. Germline lookup yields CDR1 MNHEY and CDR2 SMNVEV (reference sequence). The J segment lost 8 bases and the V segment lost 3 bases, leaving 15 bases of the junction unmatched. In DNA form, the CDR3 reads TGTGCCAGCAGTTTCCAGCCGGCTAGCGGGAGGCCCTCGGATGAGCAGTTCTTC. The encoded protein is CASSFQPASGRPSDEQFF.

The chain carries TRBV7-9 and TRBJ1-3; D gene ambiguous. V lost 2 bases and J 0 bases, leaving 20 bases between the germline ends. Looked up from germline, CDR1 is SEHNR and CDR2 is FQNEAQ (reference sequence). The CDR3 has 19 residues. The CDR3 sequence: CASSLRKGDTAISGNTIYF. The CDR3 DNA sequence: TGTGCCAGCAGCTTAAGGAAGGGTGACACGGCGATCTCTGGAAACACCATATATTTT.

The chain combines TRBV28 with TRBJ1-1; 9 bases map to TRBD1. This CDR3 spans 13 amino acids. CDR1 and CDR2 (germline): MDHEN, SYDVKM. J was trimmed by 6 bases and V by 5 bases; bases with no gene match: 4. Written as DNA, the CDR3 is TGTGCCAGCAGTGGACAGGGGAGGGCTGAAGCTTTCTTT. Amino acids: CASSGQGRAEAFF. The full variable domain, in which reference TRBV28 and TRBJ1-1 provide the parts outside the CDR3, is DVKVTQSSRYLVKRTGEKVFLECVQDMDHENMFWYRQDPGLGLRLIYFSYDVKMKEKGDIPEGYSVSREKKERFSLILESASTNQTSMYLCASSGQGRAEAFFGQGTRLTVV.

The gene calls are TRBV2 and TRBJ2-6; weak D call: TRBD1 (5 bases). Germline V lookup: CDR1 SNHLY, CDR2 FYNNEI. Trimming stripped 2 bases from V and 4 bases from J, with 12 bases between. CDR3 length equals 16 residues. The CDR3 coding sequence is TGTGCCAGCAGTGAACCTCGGACACCCGGGGCCAACGTCCTGACTTTC. Its translation: CASSEPRTPGANVLTF.

CDR3 residues: CASSMARHGPDQPQHF. CDR3 DNA: TGTGCCAGTAGTATGGCCCGGCATGGACCGGATCAGCCCCAGCATTTT. The chain recombines TRBV19 with TRBJ1-5; D gene unclear. The CDR3 is 16 amino acids. CDR1 and CDR2 (germline): LNHDA, SQIVND (reference sequence). The V and J ends lost 3 bases and 5 bases respectively, with 17 bases between them. Complete variable domain (other parts from reference TRBV19 and TRBJ1-5): DGGITQSPKYLFRKEGQNVTLSCEQNLNHDAMYWYRQDPGQGLRLIYYSQIVNDFQKGDIAEGYSVSREKKESFPLTVTSAQKNPTAFYLCASSMARHGPDQPQHFGDGTRLSIL.

The chain couples TRBV27 to TRBJ1-2, with no clear D. Trimming took off 8 bases at V and 8 bases at J, with 9 bases between the two ends. The CDR3 has 10 amino acids. From germline, CDR1 is MNHEY and CDR2 SMNVEV (reference sequence). The CDR3 nucleotides read TGTGCCAGCCCAACTAGGGGCTACACCTTC. Translating gives CASPTRGYTF.

This rearrangement joins TRBV4-2 to TRBJ2-2, with 8 bases matching TRBD2. Germline V gene lookup returns CDR1 LGHNA and CDR2 YNFKEQ. This CDR3 region has 14 residues. V shed 5 bases, J shed 6 bases, and the junction held 5 bases outside the gene matches. The chain's CDR3 is CASSSGGGPGELFF. The DNA of the CDR3 is TGTGCCAGCAGCTCCGGCGGGGGGCCCGGGGAGCTGTTTTTT.

The genes are TRBV29-1 and TRBJ2-7; D call uncertain. The V gene lost 6 bases and the J gene lost 3 bases, with 24 bases spanning the gap. CDR1 SQVTM and CDR2 ANQGSEA come from the germline V gene. The CDR3 is 16 residues long. The CDR3, as DNA: TGCAGCGTCACTGGGATTTTTGGACGGCTAAGCTACGAGCAGTACTTC. Translating gives CSVTGIFGRLSYEQYF.

The rearrangement links TRBV18 to TRBJ2-5, with D unclear. Germline V lookup: CDR1 KGHSH, CDR2 LQKENI. The CDR3 spans 14 residues. With 1 base removed from V and 9 bases from J, the gap between germline ends came to 15 bases. CDR3 amino acids: CASSPQREVKAQYF. Written as DNA, the CDR3 is TGTGCCAGCTCACCACAGCGAGAAGTCAAGGCCCAGTACTTC.

The chain is built from TRBV18 and TRBJ1-2; D possibly corresponds to TRBD1 (6 bases). Per germline, CDR1 KGHSH and CDR2 LQKENI. The ends were cut back, 2 bases at V and 7 bases at J, with 14 bases in the middle. This CDR3 has 14 amino acids. The CDR3 DNA is TGTGCCAGCTCACCATTAAGGGGGACTTCTGGCTACACCTTC. It yields the protein CASSPLRGTSGYTF.

The CDR3 DNA reads TGTGCCAGTAAGCTTAGCGGGAGGGCCACCTACGAGCAGTACTTC. It encodes CASKLSGRATYEQYF. V usage is TRBV19 and J usage is TRBJ2-7; 11 bases match TRBD2. The CDR3 spans 15 residues. V trimming: 7 bases; J trimming: 2 bases; junction bases outside the gene matches: 7. Looked up from germline, CDR1 is LNHDA and CDR2 is SQIVND (reference sequence).

CDR3 coding DNA: TGTGCCAGCCGCGGGCCGACGCTAGCGGGAAGGGATTCCTACGAGCAGTACTTC. Translating it yields CASRGPTLAGRDSYEQYF. V gene TRBV28 combines with J gene TRBJ2-5; 9 bases match TRBD2. The end of the DNA fits TRBJ2-7 better, so the J call may be wrong. Germline V gene data show CDR1 as MDHEN and CDR2 as SYDVKM. This CDR3 is built from 18 residues.

This rearrangement joins TRBV10-1 to TRBJ2-2; D is unresolved. V was cut by 2 bases and J by 6 bases, with 10 bases left in between. CDR1 WNHNN and CDR2 SYGVQD come from the germline V gene (reference sequence). The CDR3 extends over 14 amino acids. CDR3 sequence reads: CASSETGTAGELFF. CDR3 coding DNA: TGCGCCAGCAGTGAGACCGGAACAGCCGGGGAGCTGTTTTTT.

V and J are TRBV6-1 and TRBJ1-4, with TRBD1 identical over 8 bases. Trimming at V came to 4 bases and at J to 10 bases, leaving 8 bases not matched to a gene. Germline loops: CDR1 MNHNS, CDR2 SASEGT. This CDR3 is built from 14 residues. CDR3 sequence (DNA): TGTGCCAGCAGTGTGGGACAGGAGGCCCTAAAACTGTTTTTT. It yields the protein CASSVGQEALKLFF.

This sequence joins TRBV4-1 and TRBJ2-3; D gene ambiguous. Germline CDR1 reads MGHRA; CDR2 reads YSYEKL. V was cut by 1 base and J by 0 bases, with 11 bases left in between. This CDR3 comprises 16 residues. CDR3: CASSQARLGSTDTQYF. The CDR3 nucleotides read TGCGCCAGCAGCCAAGCCAGACTGGGGAGCACAGATACGCAGTATTTT.

CDR3 loop: CAISFRDPTDTQYF. The CDR3 nucleotides read TGTGCCATCTCGTTCCGGGACCCCACAGATACGCAGTATTTT. This chain joins TRBV10-3 and TRBJ2-3; D may match TRBD1 or TRBD2 (5 bases each). CDR1 is ENHRY, CDR2 SYGVKD, per germline. Trimming removed 8 bases at V and 2 bases at J, with 14 bases between. The CDR3 totals 14 residues.